These T cell receptor beta chains were read from a single sample in a study of cytomegalovirus exposure and HLA in healthy donors. Profiling relied on immunoSEQ multiplex PCR, and the TCRdb table lists in-frame clones only, not all of them. The repertoire holds 150,000 to 200,000 clones, with around 80% as singletons. What was sequenced was PBMCs. The receptors stem from a human donor in good health. Both conserved end residues are part of each CDR3. D genes are given only for firm matches. Some rows mark clone size as missing; the rest say once, few, many or name a class of expanded clone.

v_gene,abundance,d_gene,j_gene,CDR3aa,CDR3nt
TRBV10-1,.,TRBD1,TRBJ2-5,CASSESMTGEETQYF,TGCGCCAGCAGTGAGTCGATGACAGGGGAAGAGACCCAGTACTTC
TRBV9,.,.,TRBJ2-1,CASSVAGSNEQFF,TGTGCCAGCAGCGTAGCTGGGAGTAATGAGCAGTTCTTC
TRBV19,.,.,TRBJ2-2,CASSIGGSGELFF,TGTGCCAGTAGTATAGGAGGTTCCGGGGAGCTGTTTTTT
TRBV18,.,.,TRBJ1-3,CASSPSLQEGNTIYF,TGTGCCAGCTCACCATCCCTTCAGGAAGGAAACACCATATATTTT
TRBV25-1,.,TRBD2,TRBJ2-1,CASSEWGGGAGNEQFF,TGTGCCAGCAGTGAATGGGGCGGGGGGGCCGGCAATGAGCAGTTCTTC
TRBV9,.,TRBD1,TRBJ2-3,CASSGPRQGSTDTQYF,TGTGCCAGCAGCGGGCCCCGACAGGGAAGCACAGATACGCAGTATTTT
TRBV18,.,TRBD2,TRBJ2-1,CASSPAGGQRIEQFF,TGTGCCAGCTCACCTGCGGGGGGGCAACGGATTGAGCAGTTCTTC
TRBV27,.,.,TRBJ1-6,CASRLEGPSSNSPLHF,TGTGCCAGCAGGTTGGAGGGGCCTTCGTCTAATTCACCCCTCCACTTT
TRBV19,.,TRBD1,TRBJ1-5,CASSISIGQGQPQHF,TGTGCCAGTAGTATATCTATCGGACAGGGACAGCCCCAGCATTTT
TRBV7-6,.,.,TRBJ2-2,CASSLDTGELFF,TGTGCCAGCAGCTTAGACACCGGGGAGCTGTTTTTT
TRBV5-4,few,.,TRBJ1-2,CASSQTTGNPNYGYTF,TGTGCCAGCAGCCAGACAACAGGGAATCCTAACTATGGCTACACCTTC
TRBV6-5,.,.,TRBJ2-2,CASSYTTGELFF,TGTGCCAGCAGCTATACCACCGGGGAGCTGTTTTTT
TRBV5-1,.,TRBD2,TRBJ2-7,CASSLGERGGDEQYF,TGCGCCAGCAGCTTGGGGGAGCGGGGGGGAGACGAGCAGTACTTC
TRBV6-5,.,.,TRBJ1-1,CASSYSSNTEAFF,TGTGCCAGCAGTTACTCGAGCAACACTGAAGCTTTCTTT
TRBV25-1,.,.,TRBJ1-4,CASSEVIRQGYEKLFF,TGTGCCAGCAGTGAGGTAATAAGGCAGGGTTATGAAAAACTGTTTTTT
TRBV6-1,.,.,TRBJ1-3,CASSDRQYGNTIYF,TGTGCCAGCAGTGATAGACAGTACGGAAACACCATATATTTT
TRBV9,once,.,TRBJ2-7,CASSDRGDSYEQYF,TGTGCCAGCAGCGACCGGGGAGATTCCTACGAGCAGTACTTC
TRBV5-1,.,.,TRBJ2-7,CASSYTGAGEQYF,TGCGCCAGCAGCTATACAGGGGCGGGGGAGCAGTACTTC
TRBV6-6,.,.,TRBJ1-4,CASRHLIQGFYEKLFF,TGTGCCAGCAGGCATTTAATACAGGGATTCTACGAAAAACTGTTTTTT
TRBV2,.,TRBD1,TRBJ2-3,CASHGDRVSGQYF,TGTGCCAGCCATGGGGACAGGGTGTCAGGGCAGTATTTT
TRBV15,.,.,TRBJ2-7,CATSREGTSYSYEQYF,TGTGCCACCAGCAGGGAGGGTACTAGCTACTCCTACGAGCAGTACTTC
TRBV4-1,.,.,TRBJ1-1,CASSQGGLTTLGAFF,TGCGCCAGCAGCCAAGGGGGGCTGACTACTCTAGGAGCTTTCTTT
TRBV19,.,.,TRBJ2-7,CASSIVSGRTYEQYF,TGTGCCAGTAGTATAGTTTCAGGCCGTACCTACGAGCAGTACTTC
TRBV4-3,.,TRBD1,TRBJ2-7,CASSLLTGDEQYF,TGCGCCAGCAGCCTCCTGACAGGGGACGAGCAGTACTTC
TRBV19,.,TRBD1,TRBJ2-7,CASSIETGPYEQYF,TGTGCCAGTAGTATAGAGACAGGGCCCTACGAGCAGTACTTC
TRBV11-2,.,.,TRBJ2-1,CASSLSGAPNSYNEQFF,TGTGCCAGCAGCTTAAGTGGGGCTCCTAACTCCTACAATGAGCAGTTCTTC
TRBV9,.,TRBD1,TRBJ1-4,CASSVGQGHEKLFF,TGTGCCAGCAGCGTAGGACAGGGTCATGAAAAACTGTTTTTT
TRBV27,.,.,TRBJ1-5,CASSLRVRGQPQHF,TGTGCCAGCAGTTTACGGGTAAGAGGGCAGCCCCAGCATTTT
TRBV6-1,.,TRBD2,TRBJ2-7,CASKVAGDYEQYF,TGTGCCAGCAAGGTAGCGGGGGATTACGAGCAGTACTTC
TRBV4-2,.,.,TRBJ2-1,CASSQVDWNGGYNEQFF,TGTGCCAGCAGCCAAGTCGATTGGAACGGGGGTTACAATGAGCAGTTCTTC
TRBV28,.,TRBD2,TRBJ2-3,CASSLTSGEWSQYF,TGTGCCAGCAGTTTAACTAGCGGGGAGTGGTCGCAGTATTTT
TRBV18,.,.,TRBJ2-3,CASSPPGLGDTQYF,TGTGCCAGCTCACCACCGGGACTTGGAGATACGCAGTATTTT
TRBV10-3,.,.,TRBJ2-7,CAISEPQGSLVYEQYF,TGTGCCATCAGTGAACCGCAGGGTTCCCTTGTGTACGAGCAGTACTTC
TRBV28,.,TRBD2,TRBJ2-1,CASRPSLQGGSFVF,TGTGCCAGCAGGCCAAGTCTGCAGGGAGGGTCCTTCGTCTTC
TRBV2,.,TRBD1,TRBJ2-5,CASSLGQGRWEGTQYF,TGTGCCAGCAGTCTTGGACAGGGCAGGTGGGAAGGGACCCAGTACTTC
TRBV6-1,.,TRBD1,TRBJ2-1,CASRGTENEQFF,TGTGCCAGCAGGGGGACAGAGAATGAGCAGTTCTTC
TRBV7-2,.,.,TRBJ1-2,CASSSTEAGYTF,TGTGCCAGCAGCTCCACAGAAGCTGGCTACACCTTC
TRBV7-2,.,.,TRBJ1-1,CASSLVGRATEAFF,TGTGCCAGCAGCTTAGTAGGCAGGGCCACTGAAGCTTTCTTT
TRBV7-2,.,.,TRBJ2-5,CASSVGTQRKETQYF,TGTGCCAGCAGCGTCGGGACTCAAAGGAAAGAGACCCAGTACTTC
TRBV2,.,TRBD2,TRBJ2-2,CASRPGGSGGPKAGELFF,TGTGCCAGCAGACCTGGGGGTAGCGGGGGCCCAAAAGCCGGGGAGCTGTTTTTT
TRBV5-1,.,.,TRBJ1-4,CASSLGQRHEKLFF,TGCGCCAGCAGCTTGGGGCAAAGACACGAAAAACTGTTTTTT
TRBV12-5,.,TRBD1,TRBJ1-2,CASGARDSPLFGYTF,TGTGCTAGTGGTGCCCGGGACAGCCCTTTGTTCGGCTACACCTTC
TRBV15,.,.,TRBJ1-6,CATSRDYRVSYNSPLHF,TGTGCCACCAGCAGAGATTACAGGGTTTCCTATAATTCACCCCTCCACTTT
TRBV12-2,few,.,TRBJ2-3,CASRSKWGQLTYTQYF,TGTGCAAGTCGCTCAAAATGGGGACAGCTCACATATACGCAGTATTTT
TRBV4-1,.,.,TRBJ1-1,CASSRTGDTEAFF,TGCGCCAGCAGCCGGACGGGGGACACTGAAGCTTTCTTT
TRBV11-3,.,TRBD1,TRBJ1-2,CASSLGQGNGYTF,TGTGCCAGCAGCTTAGGACAGGGAAATGGCTACACCTTC
TRBV5-4,.,.,TRBJ1-3,CASSFGGGLGNTIYF,TGTGCCAGCAGCTTTGGTGGGGGCCTTGGAAACACCATATATTTT
TRBV4-3,.,TRBD1,TRBJ1-6,CASSPGTGVNSPLHF,TGCGCCAGCAGCCCTGGGACAGGGGTCAATTCACCCCTCCACTTT
TRBV29-1,.,.,TRBJ2-2,CSGLSGQGPTRSGELFF,TGCAGCGGACTATCCGGGCAGGGGCCTACTAGGTCCGGGGAGCTGTTTTTT
TRBV5-1,.,TRBD2,TRBJ2-2,CASSLASGPNTGELFF,TGCGCCAGCAGCTTGGCTAGCGGGCCCAACACCGGGGAGCTGTTTTTT
TRBV5-6,.,.,TRBJ2-5,CASSLLFSTQYF,TGTGCCAGCAGCTTGTTATTTTCCACCCAGTACTTC
TRBV5-1,.,.,TRBJ1-2,CASSLVEGGNYGYTF,TGCGCCAGCAGCTTGGTGGAGGGCGGTAACTATGGCTACACCTTC
TRBV9,few,.,TRBJ2-1,CASSVEVLDEQFF,TGTGCCAGCAGCGTTGAGGTTCTAGATGAGCAGTTCTTC
TRBV7-2,.,TRBD2,TRBJ2-5,CASSILAGGAETQYF,TGTGCCAGCAGCATCTTAGCGGGGGGGGCGGAGACCCAGTACTTC
TRBV11-2,.,.,TRBJ1-4,CASSLDLVGTEKLFF,TGTGCCAGCAGCTTAGATCTAGTGGGTACTGAAAAACTGTTTTTT
TRBV29-1,.,.,TRBJ2-7,CSVDLGNESYEQYF,TGCAGCGTTGATCTAGGTAATGAATCCTACGAGCAGTACTTC
TRBV6-1,.,.,TRBJ2-1,CASSVSDREDNEQFF,TGTGCCAGCAGTGTCTCCGACAGGGAGGACAATGAGCAGTTCTTC
TRBV6-5,once,.,TRBJ2-7,CASSYFGGTYEQYF,TGTGCCAGCAGTTACTTCGGGGGAACCTACGAGCAGTACTTC
TRBV7-9,few,TRBD2,TRBJ2-7,CASSPQGGESSYEQYF,TGTGCCAGCAGCCCCCAGGGAGGGGAGAGCAGCTACGAGCAGTACTTC